These 5 T cell receptor beta chains were sequenced from one sample in a study of a mutant IDH1 vaccine in newly diagnosed glioma. Time point in this sample: week 23, last vaccination. Doses of 300 ug of mutant IDH1 20-mer peptide were given with topical imiquimod. Assay: immunoSEQ multiplex PCR; the TCRdb copy retains only in-frame clones and omits some. The sample has fewer than 30,000 clones; roughly 80% are singletons. Antigens for these TCRs are unknown. This sample comprised PBMCs, obtained from a glioma patient whose treatment included an IDH1 peptide vaccine. Receptor source: a woman aged 18-29 years with glioma.

The V gene is TRBV4-1, the J gene TRBJ2-7; TRBD2 is a possible D gene (5 bases). V gave up 1 base and J gave up 2 bases, with 15 bases separating them. CDR3 length: 16 residues. Germline V gene data show CDR1 as MGHRA and CDR2 as YSYEKL. The CDR3 protein is CASSQGRGSGAYEQYF. The CDR3 coding sequence is TGCGCCAGCAGCCAAGGTCGGGGATCGGGTGCCTACGAGCAGTACTTC.

This clone was recorded a few times. V usage is TRBV21-1 and J usage is TRBJ2-5; TRBD1 is taken as the D call from the table, unchecked against the DNA. TRBV21-1 is termed a pseudogene. This CDR3 is 14 amino acids long. The CDR3 region has the DNA TGTGCCAGCAGCCCTCAGACAGGTAAAGAGACCCAGTACTTC. Protein: CASSPQTGKETQYF.

This clone is large. This sample includes further DNA sequences coding for the same CDR3. The V call is TRBV27, the J call TRBJ2-2; D gene uncertain. CDR3 length: 12 amino acids. The germline CDR1 and CDR2 sequences are MNHEY and SMNVEV (reference sequence). V lost 3 bases and J lost 4, with 3 bases in between. The CDR3 reads CASSFSTGELFF. The CDR3 DNA is TGTGCCAGCAGTTTTTCCACCGGGGAGCTGTTTTTT.

This sequence joins TRBV6-5 and TRBJ2-7; TRBD2 agrees at 10 bases. The length of the CDR3 is 14 residues. V lost 5 bases and J lost 2; bases outside the gene matches: 3. Germline V CDR1 and CDR2: MNHEY, SVGAGI. In nucleotides, the CDR3 is TGTGCCAGCAGTCGGACTAGCGGTACCTACGAGCAGTACTTC. It encodes CASSRTSGTYEQYF.

The rearrangement links TRBV5-4 to TRBJ2-7, with 11 bases that match TRBD2. The CDR3 spans 17 residues. V was clipped by 4 bases and J by 3 bases; unmatched bases: 12. Germline lookup yields CDR1 SGHNT and CDR2 YYREEE (reference sequence). In nucleotides, the CDR3 is TGTGCCAGCAGCCTCCCTATAGCGGGAGGGATCTACTACGAGCAGTACTTC. Encoded protein: CASSLPIAGGIYYEQYF. Using reference TRBV5-4 and TRBJ2-7 for the parts outside the CDR3, the full variable domain is ETGVTQSPTHLIKTRGQQVTLRCSSQSGHNTVSWYQQALGQGPQFIFQYYREEENGRGNFPPRFSGLQFPNYSSELNVNALELDDSALYLCASSLPIAGGIYYEQYFGPGTRLTVT.